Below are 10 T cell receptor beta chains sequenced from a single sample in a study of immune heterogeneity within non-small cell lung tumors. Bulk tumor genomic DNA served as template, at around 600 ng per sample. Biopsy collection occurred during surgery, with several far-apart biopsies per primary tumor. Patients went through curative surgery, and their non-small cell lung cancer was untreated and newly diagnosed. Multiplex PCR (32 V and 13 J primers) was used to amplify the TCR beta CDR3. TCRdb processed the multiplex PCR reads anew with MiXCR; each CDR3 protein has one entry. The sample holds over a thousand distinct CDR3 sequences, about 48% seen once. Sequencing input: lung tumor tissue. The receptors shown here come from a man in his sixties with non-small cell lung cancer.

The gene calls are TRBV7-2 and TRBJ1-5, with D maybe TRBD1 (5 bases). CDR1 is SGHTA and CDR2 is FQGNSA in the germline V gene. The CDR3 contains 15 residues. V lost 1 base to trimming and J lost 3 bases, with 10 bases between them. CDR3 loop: CASSLGWGDNQPQHF. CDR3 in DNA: TGTGCCAGCAGCTTAGGTTGGGGGGACAATCAGCCCCAGCATTTT.

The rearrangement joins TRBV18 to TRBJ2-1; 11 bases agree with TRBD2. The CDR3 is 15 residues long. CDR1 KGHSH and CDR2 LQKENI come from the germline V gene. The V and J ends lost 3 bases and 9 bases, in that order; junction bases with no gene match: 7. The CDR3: CASSPQLAGAGEQFF. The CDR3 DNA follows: TGTGCCAGCTCACCCCAACTAGCGGGAGCGGGTGAGCAGTTCTTC.

This CDR3 is CASSQDTSGLETQYF. The CDR3, as DNA: TGTGCCAGCAGCCAAGACACTAGCGGGTTGGAGACCCAGTACTTC. The V and J genes are TRBV3-1 and TRBJ2-5, with 9 bases that match TRBD2. The CDR3 covers 15 residues. J lost 5 bases, V lost 0 bases, and 4 bases had no gene match. In germline, CDR1 is LGHDT, CDR2 YNNKEL (reference sequence).

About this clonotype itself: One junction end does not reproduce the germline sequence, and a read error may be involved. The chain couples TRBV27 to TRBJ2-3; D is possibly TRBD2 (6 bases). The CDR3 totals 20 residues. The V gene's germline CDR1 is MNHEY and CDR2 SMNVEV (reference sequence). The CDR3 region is CSSSSLLGAGTFVETDTQYF. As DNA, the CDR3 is TGTTCCAGCAGTTCCCTTTTGGGCGCCGGGACTTTCGTAGAAACAGATACGCAGTATTTT.

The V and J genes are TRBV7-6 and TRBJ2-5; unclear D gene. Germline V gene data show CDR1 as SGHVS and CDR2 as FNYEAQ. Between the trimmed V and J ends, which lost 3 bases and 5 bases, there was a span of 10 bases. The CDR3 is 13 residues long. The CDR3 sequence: CASSFSLAETQYF. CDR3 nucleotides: TGTGCCAGCAGCTTTAGCTTGGCTGAGACCCAGTACTTC.

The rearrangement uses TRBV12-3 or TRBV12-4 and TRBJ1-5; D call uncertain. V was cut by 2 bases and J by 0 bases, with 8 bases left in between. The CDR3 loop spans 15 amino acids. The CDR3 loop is CASSLIQSSNQPQHF. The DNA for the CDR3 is TGTGCCAGCAGTTTAATCCAGTCTAGCAATCAGCCCCAGCATTTT.

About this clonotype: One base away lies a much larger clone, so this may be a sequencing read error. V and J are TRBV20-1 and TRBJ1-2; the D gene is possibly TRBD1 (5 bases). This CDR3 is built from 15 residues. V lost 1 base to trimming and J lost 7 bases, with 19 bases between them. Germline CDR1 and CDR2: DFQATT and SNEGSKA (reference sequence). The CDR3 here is CSARARQPLRGGYTF. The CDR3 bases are TGCAGTGCTAGAGCACGACAGCCCCTAAGAGGTGGCTACACCTTC.

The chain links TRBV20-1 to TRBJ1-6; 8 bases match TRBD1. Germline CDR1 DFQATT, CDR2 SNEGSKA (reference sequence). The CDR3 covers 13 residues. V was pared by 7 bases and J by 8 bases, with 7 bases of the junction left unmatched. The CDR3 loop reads CSVSDREYSPLHF. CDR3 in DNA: TGCAGTGTCTCGGACAGGGAGTATTCACCCCTCCACTTT.

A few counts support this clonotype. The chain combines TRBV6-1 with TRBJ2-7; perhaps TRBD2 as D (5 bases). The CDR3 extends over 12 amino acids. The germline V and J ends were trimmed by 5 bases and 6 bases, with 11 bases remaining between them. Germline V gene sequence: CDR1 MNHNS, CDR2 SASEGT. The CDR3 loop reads CASSRRAAEQYF. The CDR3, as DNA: TGTGCCAGCAGTCGGCGGGCGGCCGAGCAGTACTTC.

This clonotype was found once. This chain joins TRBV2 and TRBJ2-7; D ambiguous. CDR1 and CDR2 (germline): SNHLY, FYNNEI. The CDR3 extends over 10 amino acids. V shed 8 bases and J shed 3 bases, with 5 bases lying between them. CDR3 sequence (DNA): TGTGCCAGCGGGGACTACGAGCAGTACTTC. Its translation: CASGDYEQYF.